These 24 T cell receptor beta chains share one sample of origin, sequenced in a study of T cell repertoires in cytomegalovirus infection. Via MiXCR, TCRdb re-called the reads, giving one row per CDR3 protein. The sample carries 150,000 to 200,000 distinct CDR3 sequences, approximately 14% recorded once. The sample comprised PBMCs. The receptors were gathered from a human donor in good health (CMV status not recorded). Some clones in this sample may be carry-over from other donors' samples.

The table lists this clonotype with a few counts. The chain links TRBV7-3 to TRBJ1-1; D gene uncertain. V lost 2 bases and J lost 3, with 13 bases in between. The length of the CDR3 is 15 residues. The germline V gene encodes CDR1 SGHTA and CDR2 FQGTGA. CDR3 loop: CASSLFGVADTEAFF. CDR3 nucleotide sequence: TGTGCCAGCAGCTTATTCGGCGTCGCGGACACTGAAGCTTTCTTT.

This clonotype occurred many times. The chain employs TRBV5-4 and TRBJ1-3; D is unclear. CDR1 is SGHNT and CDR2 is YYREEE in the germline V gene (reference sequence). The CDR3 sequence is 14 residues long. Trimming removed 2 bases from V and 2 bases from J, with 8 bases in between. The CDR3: CASSFGSTGNTIYF. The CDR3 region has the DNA TGTGCCAGCAGCTTCGGCTCAACTGGAAACACCATATATTTT.

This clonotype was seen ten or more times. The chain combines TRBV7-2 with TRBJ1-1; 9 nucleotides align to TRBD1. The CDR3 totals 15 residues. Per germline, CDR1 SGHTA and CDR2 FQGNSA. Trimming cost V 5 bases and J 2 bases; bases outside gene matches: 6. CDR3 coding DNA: TGTGCCAGCAGCCTGGGGACAGGGTTTAACACTGAAGCTTTCTTT. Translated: CASSLGTGFNTEAFF.

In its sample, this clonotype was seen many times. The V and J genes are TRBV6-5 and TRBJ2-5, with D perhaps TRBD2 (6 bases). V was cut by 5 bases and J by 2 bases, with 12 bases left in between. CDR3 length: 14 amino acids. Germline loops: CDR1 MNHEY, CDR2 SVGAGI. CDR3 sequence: CASSPLGGQETQYF. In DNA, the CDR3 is TGTGCCAGCAGTCCTCTTGGGGGGCAAGAGACCCAGTACTTC.

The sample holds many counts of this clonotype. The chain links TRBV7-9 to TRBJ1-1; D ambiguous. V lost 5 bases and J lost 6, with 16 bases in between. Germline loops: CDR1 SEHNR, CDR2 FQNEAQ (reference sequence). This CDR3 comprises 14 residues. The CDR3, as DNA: TGTGCCAGCAGCCAAAGCATTTCCCACCCTGAAGCTTTCTTT. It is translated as CASSQSISHPEAFF.

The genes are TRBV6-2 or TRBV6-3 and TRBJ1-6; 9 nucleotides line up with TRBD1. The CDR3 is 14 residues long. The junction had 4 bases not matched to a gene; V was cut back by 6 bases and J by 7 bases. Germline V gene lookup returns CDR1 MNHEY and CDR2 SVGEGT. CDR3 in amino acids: CASRRTGDNSPLHF. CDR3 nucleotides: TGTGCCAGCAGGAGGACAGGGGACAATTCACCCCTCCACTTT.

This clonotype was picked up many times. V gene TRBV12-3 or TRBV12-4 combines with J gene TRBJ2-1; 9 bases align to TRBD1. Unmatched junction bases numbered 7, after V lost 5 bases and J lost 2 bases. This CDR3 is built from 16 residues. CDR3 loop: CASSPRTGVPYNEQFF. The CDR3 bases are TGTGCCAGCAGTCCCCGGACAGGGGTCCCCTACAATGAGCAGTTCTTC.

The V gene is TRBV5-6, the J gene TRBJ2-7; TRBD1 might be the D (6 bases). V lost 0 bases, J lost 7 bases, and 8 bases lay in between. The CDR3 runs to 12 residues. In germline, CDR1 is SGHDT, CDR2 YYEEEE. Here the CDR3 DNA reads TGTGCCAGCAGCTTGGGAACAGGGGAGCAGTACTTC. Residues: CASSLGTGEQYF. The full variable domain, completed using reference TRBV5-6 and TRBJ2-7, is DAGVTQSPTHLIKTRGQQVTLRCSPKSGHDTVSWYQQALGQGPQFIFQYYEEEERQRGNFPDRFSGHQFPNYSSELNVNALLLGDSALYLCASSLGTGEQYFGPGTRLTVT.

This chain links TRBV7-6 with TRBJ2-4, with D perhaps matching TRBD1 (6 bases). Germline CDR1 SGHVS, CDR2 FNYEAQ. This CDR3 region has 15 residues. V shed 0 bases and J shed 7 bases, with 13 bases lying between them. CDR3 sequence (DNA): TGTGCCAGCAGCTTAGCGCTAACAGGGTTTAACATTCAGTACTTC. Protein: CASSLALTGFNIQYF.

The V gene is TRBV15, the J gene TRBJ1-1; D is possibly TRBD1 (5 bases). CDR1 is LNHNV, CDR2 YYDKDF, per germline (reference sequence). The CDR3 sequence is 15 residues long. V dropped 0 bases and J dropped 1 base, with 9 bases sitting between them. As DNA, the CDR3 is TGTGCCACCAGCAGAGATGGGGGGAAGAACACTGAAGCTTTCTTT. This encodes CATSRDGGKNTEAFF.

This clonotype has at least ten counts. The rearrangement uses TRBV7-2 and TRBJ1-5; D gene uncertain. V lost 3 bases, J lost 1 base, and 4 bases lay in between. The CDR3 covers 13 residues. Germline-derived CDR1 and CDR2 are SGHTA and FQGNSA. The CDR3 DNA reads TGTGCCAGCAGCTTCTGGAGCAATCAGCCCCAGCATTTT. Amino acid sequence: CASSFWSNQPQHF.

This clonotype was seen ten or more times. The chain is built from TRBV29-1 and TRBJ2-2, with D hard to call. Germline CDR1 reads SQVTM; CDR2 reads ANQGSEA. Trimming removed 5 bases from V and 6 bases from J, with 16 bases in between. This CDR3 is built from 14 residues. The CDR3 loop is CSVTSRPPAGELFF. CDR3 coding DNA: TGCAGCGTTACCTCCCGACCCCCCGCCGGGGAGCTGTTTTTT.

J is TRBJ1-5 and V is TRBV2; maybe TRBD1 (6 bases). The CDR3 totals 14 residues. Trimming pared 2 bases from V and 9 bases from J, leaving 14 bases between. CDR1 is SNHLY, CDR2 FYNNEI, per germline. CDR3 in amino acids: CASSEQGNRWPQHF. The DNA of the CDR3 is TGTGCCAGCAGTGAACAGGGGAACCGTTGGCCCCAGCATTTT.

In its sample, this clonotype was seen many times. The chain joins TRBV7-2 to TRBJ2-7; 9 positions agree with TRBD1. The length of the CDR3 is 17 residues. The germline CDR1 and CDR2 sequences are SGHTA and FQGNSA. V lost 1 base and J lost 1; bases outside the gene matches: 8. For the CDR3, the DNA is TGTGCCAGCAGCTTAGGCGTAGGGACAGGGAGGTCCTACGAGCAGTACTTC. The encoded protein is CASSLGVGTGRSYEQYF.

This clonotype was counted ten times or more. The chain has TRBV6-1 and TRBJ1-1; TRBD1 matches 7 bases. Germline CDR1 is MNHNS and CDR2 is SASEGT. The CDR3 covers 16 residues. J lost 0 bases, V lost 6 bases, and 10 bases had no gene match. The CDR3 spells CASSAAKGTVNTEAFF. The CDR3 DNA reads TGTGCCAGCAGCGCCGCTAAAGGGACAGTGAACACTGAAGCTTTCTTT.

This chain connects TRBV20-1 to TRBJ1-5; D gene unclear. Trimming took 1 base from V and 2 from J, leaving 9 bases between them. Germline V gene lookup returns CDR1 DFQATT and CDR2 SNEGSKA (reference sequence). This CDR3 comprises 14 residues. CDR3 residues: CSARVLGGNQPQHF. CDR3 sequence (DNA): TGCAGTGCTAGAGTCCTTGGGGGCAATCAGCCCCAGCATTTT.

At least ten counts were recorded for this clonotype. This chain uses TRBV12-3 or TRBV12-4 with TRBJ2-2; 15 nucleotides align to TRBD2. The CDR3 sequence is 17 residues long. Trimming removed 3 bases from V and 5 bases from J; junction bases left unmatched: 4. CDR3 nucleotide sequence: TGTGCCAGCAGTTTCAGGACTAGCGGGAGGGATACCGGGGAGCTGTTTTTT. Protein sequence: CASSFRTSGRDTGELFF.

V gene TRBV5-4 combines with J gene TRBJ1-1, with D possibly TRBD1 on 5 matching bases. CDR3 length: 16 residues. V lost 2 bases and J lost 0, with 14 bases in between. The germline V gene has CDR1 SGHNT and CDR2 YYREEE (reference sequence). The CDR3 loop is CASSFYRRTMNTEAFF. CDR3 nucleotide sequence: TGTGCCAGCAGCTTTTACAGGAGAACCATGAACACTGAAGCTTTCTTT.

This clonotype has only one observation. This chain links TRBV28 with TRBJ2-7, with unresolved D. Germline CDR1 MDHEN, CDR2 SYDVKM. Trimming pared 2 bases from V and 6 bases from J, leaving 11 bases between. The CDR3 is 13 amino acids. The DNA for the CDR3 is TGTGCCAGCAGTTTACAGCCCGTCCCCGAGCAGTACTTC. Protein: CASSLQPVPEQYF.

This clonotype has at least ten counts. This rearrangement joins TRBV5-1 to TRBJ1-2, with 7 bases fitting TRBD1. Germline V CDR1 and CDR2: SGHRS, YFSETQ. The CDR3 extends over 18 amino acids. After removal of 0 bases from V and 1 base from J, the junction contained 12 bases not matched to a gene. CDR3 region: CASSLEGVQGLGNYGYTF. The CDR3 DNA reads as TGCGCCAGCAGCTTGGAAGGTGTACAGGGGTTAGGTAACTATGGCTACACCTTC.

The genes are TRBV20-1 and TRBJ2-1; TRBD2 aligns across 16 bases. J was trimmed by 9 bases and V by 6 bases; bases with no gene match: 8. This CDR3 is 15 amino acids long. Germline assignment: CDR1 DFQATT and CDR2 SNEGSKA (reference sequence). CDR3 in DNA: TGCAGTGCCACGGGACTAGCGGGGGGGTGGAGTGAGCAGTTCTTC. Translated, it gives CSATGLAGGWSEQFF.

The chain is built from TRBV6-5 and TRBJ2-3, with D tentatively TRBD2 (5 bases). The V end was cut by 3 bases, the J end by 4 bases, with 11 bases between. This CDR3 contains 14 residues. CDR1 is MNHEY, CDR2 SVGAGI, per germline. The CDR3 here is CASSYVGAADTQYF. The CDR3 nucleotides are TGTGCCAGCAGTTATGTCGGAGCGGCAGATACGCAGTATTTT.

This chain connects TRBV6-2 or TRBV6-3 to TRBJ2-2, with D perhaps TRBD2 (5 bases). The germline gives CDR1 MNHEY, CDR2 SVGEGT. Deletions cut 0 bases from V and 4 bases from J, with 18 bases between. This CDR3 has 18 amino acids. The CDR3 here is CASSYSTLTRVFTGELFF. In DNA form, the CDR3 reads TGTGCCAGCAGTTACTCGACTCTTACTAGGGTGTTCACCGGGGAGCTGTTTTTT.

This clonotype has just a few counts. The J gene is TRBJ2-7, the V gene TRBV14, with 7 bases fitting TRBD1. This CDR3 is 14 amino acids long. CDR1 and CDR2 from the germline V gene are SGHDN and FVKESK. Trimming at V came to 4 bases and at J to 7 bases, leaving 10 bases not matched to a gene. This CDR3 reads CASSPRTGLLEQYF. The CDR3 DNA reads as TGTGCCAGCAGCCCAAGGACAGGCCTCCTAGAGCAGTACTTC.